This T cell receptor (beta chain) emerged from a study of blood T cell repertoires in COVID-19. How the authors handled the data: Reference gene primer amplification gave estimated nucleated cell counts. Measured with immunoSEQ multiplex PCR; TCRdb has only the in-frame clones, and not every one. That table gives V, J and clone size, and the DNA gave D and trimming. The sample carries about 200,000 clones, roughly 82% recorded once. V shed 1 base, J shed 8 bases, and the junction held 3 bases outside the gene matches. Germline CDR1 and CDR2: SNHLY and FYNNEI. This CDR3 contains 14 residues. Recruits, aged roughly 18 to 95 years, lived in 20 to 30 US areas.

Material for sequencing was PBMCs or T cells enriched from blood (not recorded which). V is TRBV2 and J is TRBJ1-4; 8 bases line up with TRBD1. The TCR comes from a man aged 35 to 55 who had recovered from COVID-19. The CDR3 sequence is CASSEDQGAEKLFF. For the CDR3, the DNA is TGTGCCAGCAGTGAAGATCAGGGGGCGGAAAAACTGTTTTTT.